These T cell receptor beta chains were read from a single sample in a study of blood T cell repertoires in COVID-19. The data were produced by immunoSEQ multiplex PCR, yet TCRdb's version contains in-frame clones alone and is incomplete. The data show roughly 350,000 clones, approximately 90% seen once. Sequenced material: peripheral blood. These receptors all come from a young woman who had recovered from COVID-19. Each CDR3 is given with its conserved first and last residue.

V gene: TRBV24-1
CDR3 protein: CAPERDTEAFF

V gene: TRBV18
CDR3 protein: CASSPSGGVTDTQYF

V gene: TRBV7-9
CDR3 protein: CASSPLRKENTGELFF

V gene: TRBV5-4
CDR3 protein: CASHSGGTAFSPLHF

V gene: TRBV30
CDR3 protein: CAWSVQDTQYF

V gene: TRBV24-1
CDR3 protein: CATSEHRDTGELFF

V gene: TRBV21-1
CDR3 protein: CASSKDWRQGAGRPQHF

V gene: TRBV5-1
CDR3 protein: CASRETGGEGETQYF

V gene: TRBV27
CDR3 protein: CASASRQGNYGYTF

V gene: TRBV29-1
CDR3 protein: CSVYTMNTEAFF

V gene: TRBV6-5
CDR3 protein: CASRESFGGNEQFF

V gene: TRBV29-1
CDR3 protein: CSVEGDYSRTYNEQFF

V gene: TRBV12-3/TRBV12-4
CDR3 protein: CASLSTDTQYF

V gene: TRBV30
CDR3 protein: CAWQGREWSYNEQFF